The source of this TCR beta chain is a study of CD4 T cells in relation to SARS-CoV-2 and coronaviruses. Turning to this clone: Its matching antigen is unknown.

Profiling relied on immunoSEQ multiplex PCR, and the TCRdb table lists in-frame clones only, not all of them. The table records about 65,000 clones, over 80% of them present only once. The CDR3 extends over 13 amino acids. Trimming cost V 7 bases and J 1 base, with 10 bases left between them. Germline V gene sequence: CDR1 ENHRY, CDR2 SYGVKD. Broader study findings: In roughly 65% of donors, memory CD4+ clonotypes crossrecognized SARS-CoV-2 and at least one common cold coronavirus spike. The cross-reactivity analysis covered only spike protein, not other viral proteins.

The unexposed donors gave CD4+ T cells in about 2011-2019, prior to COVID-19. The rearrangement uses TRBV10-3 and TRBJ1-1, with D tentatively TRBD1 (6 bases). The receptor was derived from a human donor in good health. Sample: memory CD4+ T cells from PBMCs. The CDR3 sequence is CAIKRQANTEAFF. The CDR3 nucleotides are TGTGCCATCAAGAGACAGGCGAACACTGAAGCTTTCTTT.